This T cell receptor beta chain was sequenced in a study of vaccination and CD4 T cells after COVID-19. The overall study: Testing by nasal swab PCR showed convalescent patients to be SARS-CoV-2 positive; about 10 were mild and one was severe.

The Oncomine TCR Beta short-read assay was applied to DNA of cultured CD4+ T cells. TCRdb passed the PCR reads through MiXCR, listing each CDR3 protein once. The sample includes more than 7,500 distinct CDR3 sequences, 52% of them seen just once. Trimming shortened V by 5 bases and J by 0 bases, and 6 bases separated the two germline ends. This CDR3 spans 13 amino acids. Germline CDR1 reads SGHAT; CDR2 reads FQNNGV. A remark on this clonotype: Its antigen remains unidentified.

Noted treatment: roughly ten-day PBMC culture with coronavirus spike peptide pools or control peptides (ViraFEST assay). Each well received around 1.8 million PBMCs, cultured with 8 to 10 IU/ml IL-2 and 9 to 10 ug/ml peptide pools. Broader study findings: Rising from around 20 to 38, the median of SARS-CoV-2-reactive clonotypes did not change significantly. For convalescent patients, 304 of the 307 vaccine-specific clones analyzed were classified as spike mono-reactive.

The V and J genes are TRBV11-2 and TRBJ2-3; D ambiguous. This receptor was identified in a human donor who had recovered from COVID-19. The sequenced sample consisted of CD4+ T cells from blood, cultured in vitro. The CDR3, as DNA: TGTGCCAGCAGCCAGCCCAGCACAGATACGCAGTATTTT. Encoded protein: CASSQPSTDTQYF.